Below, one TCR beta chain is given with its context. Only one count was recorded for this clone. The target of this receptor is not known. Per-nucleotide qualities are absent, and no much larger clonotype sits a single base away. The germline V gene (reference sequence) provides CDR1 GTSNPN and CDR2 SVGIG. Trimming removed 0 bases from V and 4 bases from J, leaving 18 bases between the germline ends. The CDR3 runs 17 residues from the cysteine to the phenylalanine. The DNA shown is the 51-base CDR3, in frame from base 1. These data belong to a study of OX40 agonist ivuxolimab in advanced cancers. Study-level background: Ivuxolimab, which targeted the costimulatory receptor OX40 (CD134), was an agonistic, fully human IgG2 monoclonal antibody. The point of sequencing TCRbeta in the periphery was to test whether ivuxolimab changed TCR sequence diversity and drove clonal T-cell expansion. A male proportion of around 81% and a mean age of about 60 years, ranging from roughly 23 to 80, were recorded for the dose-escalation cohort. Intravenous ivuxolimab was administered to patients every 2 weeks at six dose levels: 0.01, 0.1, 0.3, 1.5, 3 and 10 mg/kg. Of the roughly 52 patients in dose escalation, about 20 had hepatocellular carcinoma, roughly 15 had melanoma, 9 had renal cell carcinoma and 9 had head and neck cancer. The paper covers the monotherapy dose-escalation part of the phase I ivuxolimab trial, which included N ≈ 57 patients. Partial responses were achieved by three dose-escalation patients, of whom one had hepatocellular carcinoma and two had cutaneous melanoma. Prior anti-PD-1, anti-PD-L1 or anti-CTLA-4 therapy was permitted, and checkpoint inhibitors had been received by approximately 39% of dose-escalation patients.

For sequencing of the TCRbeta CDR3 region, genomic DNA was extracted from the sorted cells. The immunoSEQ Assay was used for sequencing of TCRbeta CDR3 regions. The immuneACCESS repertoire file appears here via TCRdb, limited to in-frame rearrangements. These files lack a portion of the clones; in checked studies, under half of the deficit traces to unresolved V genes, and the cause of the others is not known. The sample table holds about 98,000 clones, of which 85% to 95% were seen once. The ten largest account for around 0.25% of the sample. Beyond this particular receptor, the publication reports: After ivuxolimab, more expanded clones were found on average in CD8+ T cells than in CD4+ T cells. In the 0.1-3.0 mg/kg groups, partial responders had among the lowest normalized peripheral clonal expansion, particularly in CD8+ T cells. At doses from 0.1 to 3.0 mg/kg, clonal expansion was seen in both CD4+ and CD8+ blood T cells between baseline and week 6. The antigen specificity of the peripheral T cells that underwent clonal expansion was not determined. Low levels of normalized T-cell clonal expansion were also seen in some patients who did not respond.

The trial excluded patients who had a history of autoimmune disease or were on systemic immunosuppression. Peripheral blood for TCR sequencing was drawn from every dose cohort at baseline, at cycle 4 day 1 and at cycle 7 day 1. Samples came from an open-label, multicenter, first-in-human phase I dose-escalation trial of ivuxolimab. The trial enrolled adults with locally advanced or metastatic head and neck squamous cell, hepatocellular, melanoma or renal cell carcinoma. Before TCR sequencing, CD4+ T cells and CD8+ T cells were sorted from peripheral blood as separate populations. The sequence came from an adult with an advanced solid tumor such as melanoma, head and neck, liver or kidney cancer. The specimen comprised CD4+ or CD8+ T cells sorted from blood, sampled in a trial of the OX40 agonist ivuxolimab. The V and J genes are TRBV30 and TRBJ2-2; confidence is insufficient to name the D gene. The CDR3 reads CAWSVNWGSDGTGELFF. The bases are TGTGCCTGGAGTGTGAATTGGGGTTCCGATGGCACCGGGGAGCTGTTTTTT.